The 5 T cell receptor beta chains given below trace back to one sample, sequenced in a study of neurological immune-mediated disorders. One entry per CDR3 protein results from TCRdb running MiXCR on the 5' RACE reads. The table shows more than 25,000 distinct CDR3 sequences, with approximately 20% occurring only once. Sequenced material: CD4+ T cells from blood. The source of these receptors is a man aged 50 or older with HTLV-1-associated myelopathy (HAM/TSP).

This clonotype was picked up many times. The V call is TRBV12-3 or TRBV12-4, the J call TRBJ2-5, with a weak D call TRBD2 (6 bases). The CDR3 runs 13 residues. Trimming left V 3 bases short and J 5 bases short, with 10 bases between. The CDR3 bases are TGTGCCAGCAGTTTTACAGGAGGGGAGACCCAGTACTTC. It encodes CASSFTGGETQYF.

Many counts were recorded for this clonotype. The chain carries TRBV5-1 and TRBJ2-5, with a possible D match to TRBD2 (6 bases). The V end lost 0 bases, the J end lost 5 bases, and 11 bases lay between the germline ends. The CDR3 runs 14 residues. CDR1 and CDR2 (germline): SGHRS, YFSETQ. CDR3 loop: CASSLGGIRETQYF. The CDR3 nucleotides are TGCGCCAGCAGCTTGGGCGGGATCAGGGAGACCCAGTACTTC.

At least ten counts were recorded for this clonotype. The chain has TRBV7-2 and TRBJ1-5, with D possibly TRBD1 on 6 matching bases. The CDR3 covers 15 residues. V was cut by 1 base and J by 0 bases, with 7 bases left in between. Germline values: CDR1 SGHTA, CDR2 FQGNSA. The CDR3 DNA sequence: TGTGCCAGCAGCTTAGGGGACAATAGCAATCAGCCCCAGCATTTT. It encodes CASSLGDNSNQPQHF.

V gene TRBV20-1 combines with J gene TRBJ2-7; tentatively, D is TRBD1 or TRBD2 (7 bases each). The CDR3 is 14 residues long. Trimming removed 3 bases at V and 1 base at J, with 13 bases between. Germline V lookup: CDR1 DFQATT, CDR2 SNEGSKA (reference sequence). The CDR3 DNA reads as TGCAGTGCTAGTGCCAGGGGGGGATCCTACGAGCAGTACTTC. This codes for CSASARGGSYEQYF.

This clonotype was observed at least ten times. The chain recombines TRBV5-1 with TRBJ2-7; 12 nucleotides align to TRBD1. Germline CDR1 reads SGHRS; CDR2 reads YFSETQ. This CDR3 has 15 residues. V shed 5 bases and J 5 bases; nucleotides not matched to a gene: 8. This chain's CDR3 is CASRPGQGATDEQYF. CDR3 nucleotide sequence: TGCGCCAGCAGACCGGGACAGGGGGCAACTGACGAGCAGTACTTC.